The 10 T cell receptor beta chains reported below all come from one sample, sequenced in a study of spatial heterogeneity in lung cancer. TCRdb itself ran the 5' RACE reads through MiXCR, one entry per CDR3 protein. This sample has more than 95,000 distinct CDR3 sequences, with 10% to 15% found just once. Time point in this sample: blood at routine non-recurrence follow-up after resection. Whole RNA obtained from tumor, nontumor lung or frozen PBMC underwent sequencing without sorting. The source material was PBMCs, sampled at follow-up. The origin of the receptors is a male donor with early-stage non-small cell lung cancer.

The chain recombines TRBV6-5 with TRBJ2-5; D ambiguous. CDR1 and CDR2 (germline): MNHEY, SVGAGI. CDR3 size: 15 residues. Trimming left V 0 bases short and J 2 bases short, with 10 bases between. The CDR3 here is CASSYSRPDQETQYF. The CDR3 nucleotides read TGTGCCAGCAGTTACTCGAGGCCCGATCAAGAGACCCAGTACTTC.

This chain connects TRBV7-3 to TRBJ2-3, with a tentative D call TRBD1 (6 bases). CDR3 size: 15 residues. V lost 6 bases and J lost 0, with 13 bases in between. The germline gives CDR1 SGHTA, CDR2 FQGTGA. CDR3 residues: CASSAAGVSTDTQYF. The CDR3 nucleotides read TGTGCCAGCAGTGCGGCAGGGGTCAGCACAGATACGCAGTATTTT.

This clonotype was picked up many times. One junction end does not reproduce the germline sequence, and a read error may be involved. CDR3 coding DNA: TGTGCCATCAAAGCGTCCATGAACACTGAAGCCTTCTTT. It translates to CAIKASMNTEAFF. The V and J genes are TRBV10-3 and TRBJ1-1; the D is unclear. The CDR3 extends over 13 amino acids. Germline V gives CDR1 ENHRY, CDR2 SYGVKD.

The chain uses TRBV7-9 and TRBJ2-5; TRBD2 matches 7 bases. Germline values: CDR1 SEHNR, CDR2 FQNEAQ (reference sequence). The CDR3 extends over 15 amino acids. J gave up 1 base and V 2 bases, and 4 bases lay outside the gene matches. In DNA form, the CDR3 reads TGTGCCAGCAGCTTATCCGGGGGGACCCAAGAGACCCAGTACTTC. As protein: CASSLSGGTQETQYF.

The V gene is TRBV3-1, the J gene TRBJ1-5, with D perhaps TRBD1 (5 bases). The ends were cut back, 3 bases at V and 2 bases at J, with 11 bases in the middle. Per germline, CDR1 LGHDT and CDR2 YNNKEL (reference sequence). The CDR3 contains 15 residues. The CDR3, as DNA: TGTGCCAGCAGCCAGAGGGGCTTAGGCAATCAGCCCCAGCATTTT. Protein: CASSQRGLGNQPQHF.

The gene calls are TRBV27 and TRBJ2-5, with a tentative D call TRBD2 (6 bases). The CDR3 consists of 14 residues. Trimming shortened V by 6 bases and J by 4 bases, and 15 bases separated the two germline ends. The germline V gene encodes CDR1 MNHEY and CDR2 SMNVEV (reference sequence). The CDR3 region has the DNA TGTGCCAGCAGGGGGGGACGCGGCCGAGAGACCCAGTACTTC. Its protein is CASRGGRGRETQYF.

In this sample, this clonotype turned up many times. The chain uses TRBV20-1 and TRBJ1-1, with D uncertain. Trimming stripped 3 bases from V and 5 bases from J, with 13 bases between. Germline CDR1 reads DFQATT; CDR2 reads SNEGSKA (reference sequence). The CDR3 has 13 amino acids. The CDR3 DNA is TGCAGTGCTAGGTACTACAAAGGGACTGAAGCTTTCTTT. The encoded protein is CSARYYKGTEAFF.

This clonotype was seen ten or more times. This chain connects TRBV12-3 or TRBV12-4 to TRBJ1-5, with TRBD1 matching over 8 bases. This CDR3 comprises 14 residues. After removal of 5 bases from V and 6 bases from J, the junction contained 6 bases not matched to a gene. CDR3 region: CASSTQGASQPQHF. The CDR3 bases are TGTGCCAGCAGTACTCAGGGGGCGTCTCAGCCCCAGCATTTT.

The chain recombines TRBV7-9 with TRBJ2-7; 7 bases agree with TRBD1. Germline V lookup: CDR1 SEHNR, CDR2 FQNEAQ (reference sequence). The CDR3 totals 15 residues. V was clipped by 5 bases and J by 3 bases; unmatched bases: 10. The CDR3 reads CASSRTGTDRYEQYF. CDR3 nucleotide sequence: TGTGCCAGCAGCCGGACCGGGACAGACCGCTACGAGCAGTACTTC.

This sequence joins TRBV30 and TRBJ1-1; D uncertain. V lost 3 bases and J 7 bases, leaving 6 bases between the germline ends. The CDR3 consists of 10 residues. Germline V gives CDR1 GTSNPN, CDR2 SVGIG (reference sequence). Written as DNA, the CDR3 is TGTGCCTGGAGGATGGTTGAAGCTTTCTTT. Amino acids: CAWRMVEAFF.